This T cell receptor (beta chain) was sequenced for a study of Graves' ophthalmopathy and Graves' hyperthyroidism. The authors amplified TCR beta CDR3 regions from RNA transcripts. RT-PCR was first run with HTBI primers, then multiplex PCR in a second round. TCRdb fed the multiplex PCR reads into MiXCR, producing one record per CDR3 protein. The table has about 740,000 distinct CDR3 sequences, around 40% seen once; the top ten hold about 40%. Among the exclusions were patients with other autoimmune diseases, uncontrolled infections, pregnancy or lactation. Orbital computed tomography, thyroid ultrasound, TRAb, serum thyroxine and clinical symptoms formed the basis of diagnosis. Study-level findings and limits: Most expanded clonotypes from thyroid (those above 0.001 frequency) were also found in blood. Ophthalmopathy could be told apart from stable hyperthyroidism by a 13-signature model (about 90% sensitivity, around 79% specificity).

Many counts were recorded for this clonotype. Its antigen is not identified. Germline assignment: CDR1 SNHLY and CDR2 FYNNEI. V lost 4 bases, J lost 8 bases, and 5 bases stayed unmatched. CDR3 length: 13 amino acids. The chain combines TRBV2 with TRBJ1-2, with 9 bases identical to TRBD1. This TCR came from an adult man with Graves' ophthalmopathy. The sample comprised peripheral blood. CDR3 coding DNA: TGTGCCAGCAGTGGGGACAGGGCGTCGGGCTACACCTTC. It codes for CASSGDRASGYTF.